The source of this T cell receptor (beta chain) is a study of blood T cells in healthy people across ages. Looking at the study overall: Per every two T cells, about one barcoded beta molecule was captured by template switching.

Combining a sample-barcoded 5' primer with a J-beta primer mix, a second PCR ran for about 6 to 11 cycles. TCRdb reprocessed the 5' RACE reads with MiXCR, giving one entry per CDR3 protein. This repertoire shows more than 800,000 distinct CDR3 sequences, under 30% found once; its top ten account for approximately 15%. CDR1 and CDR2 from the germline V gene are ENHRY and SYGVKD. CDR3 length: 15 residues. Germline trimming cut 7 bases from V and 2 bases from J; bases unmatched to any gene: 4. In each sample, at least 6 million PBMCs were isolated. The extraction recovered at least 5.5 micrograms of total RNA per sample.

The rearrangement uses TRBV10-3 and TRBJ2-1, with 11 bases that match TRBD1. The sample comprised blood. The TCR comes from a woman older than 75 in good health. CDR3 nucleotide sequence: TGTGCCATCAAGCCGGGACAGGGGGCCTACAATGAGCAGTTCTTC. Encoded protein: CAIKPGQGAYNEQFF.